The clone carrying this TCR beta chain came up a few times. This entry belongs to a study of blood T cell repertoires in COVID-19. Study-level background: Acute and convalescent COVID-19 samples came from the United States, Italy and Spain. T cells, B-cell-depleted T cells, or PBMCs supplied cDNA or gDNA.

Sequencing was performed with immunoSEQ multiplex PCR; in TCRdb, only in-frame clones are kept and a portion is missing. The sample consists of around 180,000 clones, around 90% of them appearing once. This receptor was taken from a human donor in a cohort sampled during active COVID-19. The sequencing sample was made of peripheral blood.

The CDR3 sequence is CAYNYEQYF. CDR3 DNA sequence: TGTGCCTACAACTACGAGCAGTACTTC. The genes are TRBV19 and TRBJ2-7; D remains unclear. Germline values: CDR1 LNHDA, CDR2 SQIVND (reference sequence). The CDR3 is 9 amino acids. Trimming removed 11 bases from V and 3 bases from J, with 5 bases in between.